This T cell receptor (beta chain) was identified in a study of shared clonotypes between healthy human individuals. General study findings and limits: Memory subsets had estimated richness that was generally smaller than that of naive subsets.

The deep-level immunoSEQ assay was used. Sorted-subset replicate PCR reactions were performed with around 200 ng DNA, corresponding to about 30,000 T cell genomes. Some clones are missing from TCRdb's copy, which holds only in-frame ones; the method was immunoSEQ multiplex PCR. Of 2 million to 2.5 million clones in the sample, almost 96% were seen once. Details on this clone: Its antigen remains unknown.

Sequencing input: naive CD4+ T cells sorted from blood. Subset defined: CD45RA+ positively selected. The clonotype originates from a young man in good health.

CDR3: CASSYQGRNYGYTF. As DNA, the CDR3 is TGTGCCAGCAGTTACCAGGGGCGTAACTATGGCTACACCTTC. The chain links TRBV6-5 to TRBJ1-2; D possibly corresponds to TRBD1 (6 bases). Germline lookup yields CDR1 MNHEY and CDR2 SVGAGI. Trimming stripped 2 bases from V and 1 base from J, with 8 bases between. The CDR3 loop spans 14 amino acids.